This T cell receptor (beta chain) was found in a study of control samples from healthy donors and cancer patients. This clone was seen just once. With V trimmed by 0 bases and J by 9 bases, 4 bases remained unmatched. Germline V gene lookup returns CDR1 MNHEY and CDR2 SVGEGT. The CDR3 covers 15 residues. TCRdb's copy holds only in-frame clones and misses some; the assay was immunoSEQ multiplex PCR. The sample holds more than 50,000 clones, around nine tenths seen once. V and J are TRBV6-2 or TRBV6-3 and TRBJ2-1; TRBD2 aligns across 11 bases. The sequence was obtained from a woman aged 50 to 60 with colorectal cancer. Sequenced material: PBMCs. The CDR3 DNA is TGTGCCAGCAGTTACTCGGGGACTAGCGGCGGTGAGCAGTTCTTC. Translation: CASSYSGTSGGEQFF.